The following is a TCR beta chain sequence with its context. There is no known antigen for this receptor. Nothing much larger sits one base from this clone, and base qualities are not available. TCRbeta CDR3 regions were amplified from genomic DNA using the immunoSEQ Assay, a bias-controlled multiplex PCR. Per the source publication's procedure: The number of nucleated cells in each sample was estimated by amplification of reference gene primers within the assay. To quantify the absolute abundance of each unique TCRbeta CDR3 rearrangement, sequence reads were collapsed and filtered. For each sample, productive Simpson clonality was calculated by taking the square root of Simpson's diversity index across productive rearrangements. The clones in this table, taken by TCRdb from immuneACCESS, are in-frame only. Not every clone is retained; where verified, under half of the shortfall comes from an unresolved V gene, and the cause of the rest is unknown. Clonal size and the V and J genes are those of that table, whereas D and trimming came from the DNA. This sample gives roughly 52,000 clones in total; 70% to 90% of them show up just once. Together, the top ten hold about an eighth of the sample.

V drops 3 bases and J drops 5 bases, leaving 6 bases in between. CDR1 and CDR2, looked up from the germline V gene, are SGDLS and YYNGEE. From the cysteine up to the phenylalanine, the CDR3 has a length of 12 residues. The DNA shown is the 36-base CDR3, in frame from base 1. This record comes from a study of blood T cell repertoires in COVID-19 (dated by TCRdb to 2020 to 2022). Regarding the research as a whole: Samples from collaborators originated in the United States, Italy and Spain and spanned both the acute and convalescent phases of COVID-19. The prospective study material was composed of cDNA or gDNA derived from T cells, B-cell-depleted T cells, or PBMCs. Deeply sampled blood TCRbeta repertoires from subjects exposed to, actively infected with, or recovered from COVID-19 were included in the dataset. A freely available public database, intended as a resource for researchers studying the immune response to SARS-CoV-2, is where the repertoires were released. The samples were drawn from two sources: the first 160 participants of the ongoing ImmuneRACE study, and 1,254 subjects contributed by 6 global collaborators. A de-identified subject ID, COVID-19 status, age in years and sex were almost always included in the sample metadata. Where available, HLA class I and class II types were taken from metadata supplied by the sample provider and were not determined by assay-based typing.

Study-wide findings and limitations: How much clinical and demographic metadata was included differed by source and by participant, and the metadata was provided uncurated.

Each collaborating institution followed its own protocols to collect whole blood in K2EDTA tubes. For TCRbeta analysis, collaborator samples were shipped as frozen whole blood, as isolated PBMCs, or as DNA extracted from either sample type. Sequencing used peripheral blood. The receptor was isolated from a human donor in a cohort sampled during active COVID-19. Recombination joined TRBV9 with TRBJ2-1, with the D gene call left open. The CDR3 here reads CASSAIDNEQFF. The DNA sequence is TGTGCCAGCAGCGCCATAGACAATGAGCAGTTCTTC.